Reported below is one TCR beta chain. The source of the sample is a study of T cell responses to AZD1222 COVID-19 vaccine. TCRdb's table, derived via immunoSEQ multiplex PCR, lists solely in-frame clones and lacks some. The sample has 150,000 to 200,000 clones; about nine tenths are singletons. V lost 1 base, J lost 9 bases, and 12 bases lay in between. Germline CDR1 and CDR2: SGHNT and YENEEA. The CDR3 covers 13 residues. The genes are TRBV11-3 and TRBJ2-5; the D gene is possibly TRBD1 (5 bases). The sequences come from peripheral blood, collected on day 0 of MenACWY control vaccination. The clonotype was recovered from an adult in good health. The CDR3 sequence is CASSLAGSQAQYF. In DNA, the CDR3 is TGTGCCAGCAGCTTAGCAGGGTCCCAGGCCCAGTACTTC.